This entry lists 5 T cell receptor beta chains sequenced from one sample in a study of blood T cell repertoires in COVID-19. Clones were read by immunoSEQ multiplex PCR, and TCRdb kept only the in-frame ones, dropping some. The data contain nearly 95,000 clones, around 67% of them singletons. Sequencing was carried out using peripheral blood. The receptors were sampled from a man aged 65 to 79 with COVID-19, enrolled during active disease.

This clone was observed once. V and J are TRBV7-8 and TRBJ2-1; 8 bases fit TRBD2. The CDR3 totals 16 residues. Germline CDR1 reads SGHVS; CDR2 reads FQNEAQ. With 5 bases clipped from V and 2 bases from J, the junction kept 8 bases outside the gene matches. CDR3 nucleotides: TGTGCCAGCAGCCCGAAACTAGCGGCTACCTACAATGAGCAGTTCTTC. Encoded protein: CASSPKLAATYNEQFF. The full variable domain, rest sourced from reference TRBV7-8 and TRBJ2-1, is GAGVSQSPRYKVAKRGQDVALRCDPISGHVSLFWYQQALGQGPEFLTYFQNEAQLDKSGLPSDRFFAERPEGSVSTLKIQRTQQEDSAVYLCASSPKLAATYNEQFFGPGTRLTVL.

The J gene is TRBJ1-2, the V gene TRBV5-4; the D is unclear. The CDR3 sequence is 15 residues long. Germline lookup yields CDR1 SGHNT and CDR2 YYREEE (reference sequence). Trimming shortened V by 0 bases and J by 0 bases, and 9 bases separated the two germline ends. The CDR3: CASSLAHSANYGYTF. Here the CDR3 DNA reads TGTGCCAGCAGCTTGGCCCACAGTGCTAACTATGGCTACACCTTC.

The gene calls are TRBV7-3 and TRBJ1-2; 7 bases line up with TRBD1. V lost 5 bases to trimming and J lost 7 bases; unmatched junction nucleotides: 16. From germline, CDR1 is SGHTA and CDR2 FQGTGA. There are 16 residues in the CDR3. CDR3 nucleotides: TGTGCCAGCAGCCCCGGGGGTACAGGGGTGGTTGGTGGCTACACCTTC. Protein: CASSPGGTGVVGGYTF.

The chain combines TRBV19 with TRBJ1-1; 8 bases match TRBD1. The germline V gene encodes CDR1 LNHDA and CDR2 SQIVND (reference sequence). This CDR3 is built from 14 residues. With V trimmed by 9 bases and J by 1 base, 7 bases remained unmatched. The CDR3 bases are TGTGCCAGCCTGACAGGGGCGGAGAACACTGAAGCTTTCTTT. This sequence encodes CASLTGAENTEAFF.

The chain couples TRBV6-6 to TRBJ1-5, with TRBD1 matching 9 bases. CDR3 length: 14 amino acids. Looked up from germline, CDR1 is MNHNY and CDR2 is SVGAGI (reference sequence). J was trimmed by 4 bases and V by 6 bases; bases with no gene match: 4. CDR3 protein: CASRSGTGNQPQHF. The CDR3 bases are TGTGCCAGCAGATCCGGGACAGGGAATCAGCCCCAGCATTTT.